These 8 T cell receptor beta chains were sequenced from one sample in a study of shared clonotypes between healthy human individuals. Measured with immunoSEQ multiplex PCR; TCRdb has only the in-frame clones, and not every one. The table lists over 1.5 million clones, about 98% of them singletons. Sequencing input: naive CD4+ T cells sorted from blood. Subset indicated: CD45RA+ positively selected. These TCRs come from a man aged 25-40 years in good health.

The chain joins TRBV5-6 to TRBJ2-7; D is perhaps TRBD1 (7 bases). Trimming cost V 1 base and J 4 bases, with 18 bases left between them. The CDR3 runs to 16 residues. CDR1 is SGHDT and CDR2 is YYEEEE in the germline V gene. Written as DNA, the CDR3 is TGTGCCAGCAGCTTGAGCTATGGCAGGGGGAGGTACGAGCAGTACTTC. This gives the protein CASSLSYGRGRYEQYF.

This sequence joins TRBV7-3 and TRBJ2-6, with unresolved D. The CDR3 loop spans 16 amino acids. V lost 1 base to trimming and J lost 3 bases, with 10 bases between them. Germline CDR1 and CDR2: SGHTA and FQGTGA. This chain's CDR3 is CASSLIGVGGANVLTF. DNA for the CDR3: TGTGCCAGCAGCTTAATAGGTGTCGGTGGGGCCAACGTCCTGACTTTC.

The rearrangement uses TRBV2 and TRBJ1-5; TRBD1 aligns across 10 bases. This CDR3 is 19 amino acids long. Germline V gene lookup returns CDR1 SNHLY and CDR2 FYNNEI. V dropped 6 bases and J dropped 1; count of bases not matched to a gene: 15. CDR3 sequence (DNA): TGTGCCAGCAGAAACGTCTGGGACAGGGGCCTTATCAGCAATCAGCCCCAGCATTTT. This encodes CASRNVWDRGLISNQPQHF. The full variable domain, with the rest looked up from reference TRBV2 and TRBJ1-5, is EPEVTQTPSHQVTQMGQEVILRCVPISNHLYFYWYRQILGQKVEFLVSFYNNEISEKSEIFDDQFSVERPDGSNFTLKIRSTKLEDSAMYFCASRNVWDRGLISNQPQHFGDGTRLSIL.

The chain carries TRBV9 and TRBJ2-1; 7 nucleotides match TRBD1. Germline trimming cut 0 bases from V and 4 bases from J; bases unmatched to any gene: 7. Germline CDR1 reads SGDLS; CDR2 reads YYNGEE. This CDR3 is built from 16 residues. The CDR3: CASSVAEVTGYNEQFF. The CDR3 DNA follows: TGTGCCAGCAGCGTAGCTGAAGTGACAGGGTACAATGAGCAGTTCTTC.

V usage is TRBV7-3 and J usage is TRBJ2-1, with 8 bases identical to TRBD2. The CDR3 is 12 amino acids. The J segment lost 10 bases and the V segment lost 4 bases, leaving 3 bases of the junction unmatched. Per the germline V gene, CDR1 is SGHTA and CDR2 is FQGTGA. The CDR3 sequence is CASSSLAGEQFF. The CDR3 DNA reads as TGTGCCAGCAGCTCCTTAGCGGGGGAGCAGTTCTTC. The full variable domain, its missing parts supplied by reference TRBV7-3 and TRBJ2-1, is GAGVSQTPSNKVTEKGKYVELRCDPISGHTALYWYRQSLGQGPEFLIYFQGTGAADDSGLPNDRFFAVRPEGSVSTLKIQRTERGDSAVYLCASSSLAGEQFFGPGTRLTVL.

The V call is TRBV5-6, the J call TRBJ2-2, with a tentative D call TRBD1 (6 bases). The germline V gene has CDR1 SGHDT and CDR2 YYEEEE. The V end lost 3 bases, the J end lost 5 bases, and 11 bases lay between the germline ends. The CDR3 length is 14 residues. The CDR3 is CASSWPGQTGELFF. In nucleotides, the CDR3 is TGTGCCAGCAGCTGGCCCGGACAGACCGGGGAGCTGTTTTTT.

In DNA form, the CDR3 reads TGTGCCAGCAGTTTAACCACCGACAGGATATATTTTTGCCGCCCGTACGAGCAGTACTTC. Translation: CASSLTTDRIYFCRPYEQYF. The rearrangement uses TRBV27 and TRBJ2-7; D may be TRBD1 (6 bases). Per germline, CDR1 MNHEY and CDR2 SMNVEV (reference sequence). This CDR3 spans 20 amino acids. V was shortened by 2 bases and J by 4 bases, with 30 bases between the two germline ends.

This chain links TRBV6-1 with TRBJ2-5, with D perhaps matching TRBD2 (5 bases). The germline V gene encodes CDR1 MNHNS and CDR2 SASEGT. The length of the CDR3 is 15 residues. Trimming removed 5 bases from V and 5 bases from J, with 18 bases in between. The CDR3 nucleotides are TGTGCCAGCAGTCCACCGCGCGGGCCAAGGGAGACCCAGTACTTC. This encodes CASSPPRGPRETQYF.